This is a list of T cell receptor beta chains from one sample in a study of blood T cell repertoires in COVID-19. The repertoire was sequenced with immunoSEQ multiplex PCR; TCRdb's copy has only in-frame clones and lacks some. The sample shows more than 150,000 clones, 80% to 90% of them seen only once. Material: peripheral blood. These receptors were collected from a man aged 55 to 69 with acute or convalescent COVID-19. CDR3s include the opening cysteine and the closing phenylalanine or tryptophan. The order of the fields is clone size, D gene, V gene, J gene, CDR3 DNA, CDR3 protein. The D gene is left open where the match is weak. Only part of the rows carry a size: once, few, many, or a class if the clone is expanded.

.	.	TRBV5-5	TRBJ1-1	TGTGCCAGCACCGGCGTGGGCAGGGGAACTGAAGCTTTCTTT	CASTGVGRGTEAFF
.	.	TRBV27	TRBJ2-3	TGTGCCAGCAGTCTAAGAGCGGTCTCCACAGATACGCAGTATTTT	CASSLRAVSTDTQYF
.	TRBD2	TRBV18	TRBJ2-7	TGTGCCAGCTCACCATTCCCGGGAGGGACTTACGAGCAGTACTTC	CASSPFPGGTYEQYF
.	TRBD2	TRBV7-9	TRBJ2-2	TGTGCCAGCAGCTTAGAGGGACTAGATCCCGGGGAGCTGTTTTTT	CASSLEGLDPGELFF
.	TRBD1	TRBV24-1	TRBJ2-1	TGTGCCACCAGTGATGAGGACAGGGCCGGCAATGAGCAGTTCTTC	CATSDEDRAGNEQFF
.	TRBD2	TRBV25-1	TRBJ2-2	TGTGCCAGCAGTGAATACCGGACTAGGGCGACCGGGGAGCTGTTTTTT	CASSEYRTRATGELFF
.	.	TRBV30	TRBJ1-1	TGTGCCTGGTCTAAGAACGGGGGGGGAACTGAAGCTTTCTTT	CAWSKNGGGTEAFF
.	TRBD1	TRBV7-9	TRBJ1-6	TGTGCCAGCAGCTCTCGGACAGGGCATAATTCACCCCTCCACTTT	CASSSRTGHNSPLHF
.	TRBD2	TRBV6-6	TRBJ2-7	TGTGCCAGCAGTTCTTCCGGGACTAGAACCTACGAGCAGTACTTC	CASSSSGTRTYEQYF
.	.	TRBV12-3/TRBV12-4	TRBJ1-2	TGTGCCAGCAGTCAACAGGAAGCTAGGGGCTACACCTTC	CASSQQEARGYTF
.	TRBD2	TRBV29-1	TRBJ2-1	TGCAGCTCCGGACTAGCGGCCTACAATGAGCAGTTCTTC	CSSGLAAYNEQFF
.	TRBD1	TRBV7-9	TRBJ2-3	TGTGCCAGCAGCTCGTGGATTAGGCAGGGGGTGGGAGATACGCAGTATTTT	CASSSWIRQGVGDTQYF
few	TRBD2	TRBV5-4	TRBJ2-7	TGTGCCAGCAGCCAGGGACTAGCGGGGGGCCCGTACGAGCAGTACTTC	CASSQGLAGGPYEQYF
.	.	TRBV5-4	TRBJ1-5	TGTGCCAGCAGCTCGCTCGGGGAAGAGGCCCAGCATTTT	CASSSLGEEAQHF
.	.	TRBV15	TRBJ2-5	TGTGCCACCAGCAGAGCTCCCGGGGAGACCCAGTACTTC	CATSRAPGETQYF
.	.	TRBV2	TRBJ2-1	TGTGCCAGCAGTGAGTGGGTAGCGGAAAACAATGAGCAGTTCTTC	CASSEWVAENNEQFF
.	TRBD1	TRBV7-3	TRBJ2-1	TGTGCCAGCAGCCGCTCCGGGACAGGGAACTACAATGAGCAGTTCTTC	CASSRSGTGNYNEQFF